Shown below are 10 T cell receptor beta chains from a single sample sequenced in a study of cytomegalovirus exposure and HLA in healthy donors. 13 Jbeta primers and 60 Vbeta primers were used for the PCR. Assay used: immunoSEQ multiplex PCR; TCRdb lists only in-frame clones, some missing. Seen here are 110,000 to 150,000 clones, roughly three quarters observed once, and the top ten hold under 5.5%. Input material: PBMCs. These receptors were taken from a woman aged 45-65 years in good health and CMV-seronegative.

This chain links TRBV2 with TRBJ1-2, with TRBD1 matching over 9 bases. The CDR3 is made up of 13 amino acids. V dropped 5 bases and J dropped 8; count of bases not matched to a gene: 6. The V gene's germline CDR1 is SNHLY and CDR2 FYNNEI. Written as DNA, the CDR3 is TGTGCCAGCAGTTGGGACAGGGACGGAGGCTACACCTTC. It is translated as CASSWDRDGGYTF. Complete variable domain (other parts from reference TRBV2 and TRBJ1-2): EPEVTQTPSHQVTQMGQEVILRCVPISNHLYFYWYRQILGQKVEFLVSFYNNEISEKSEIFDDQFSVERPDGSNFTLKIRSTKLEDSAMYFCASSWDRDGGYTFGSGTRLTVV.

The CDR3 protein is CASKGVGYEQYF. The CDR3 bases are TGTGCCAGTAAGGGGGTTGGCTACGAGCAGTACTTC. The chain links TRBV2 to TRBJ2-7, with TRBD1 as a possible D gene (6 bases). Germline loops: CDR1 SNHLY, CDR2 FYNNEI. V was trimmed by 9 bases and J by 3 bases, leaving 12 bases between them. The CDR3 sequence is 12 residues long.

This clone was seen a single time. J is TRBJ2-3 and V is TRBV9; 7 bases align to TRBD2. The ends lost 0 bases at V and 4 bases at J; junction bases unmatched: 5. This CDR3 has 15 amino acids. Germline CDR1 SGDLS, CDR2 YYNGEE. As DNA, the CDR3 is TGTGCCAGCAGCGTAGAAGGAACTAGCGCAGATACGCAGTATTTT. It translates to CASSVEGTSADTQYF.

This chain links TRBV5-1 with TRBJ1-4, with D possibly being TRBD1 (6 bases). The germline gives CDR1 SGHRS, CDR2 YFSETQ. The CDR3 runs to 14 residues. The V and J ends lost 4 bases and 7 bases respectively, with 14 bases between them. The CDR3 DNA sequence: TGCGCCAGCAGCCAACAGGGTTTCGGTGAAAAACTGTTTTTT. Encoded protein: CASSQQGFGEKLFF.

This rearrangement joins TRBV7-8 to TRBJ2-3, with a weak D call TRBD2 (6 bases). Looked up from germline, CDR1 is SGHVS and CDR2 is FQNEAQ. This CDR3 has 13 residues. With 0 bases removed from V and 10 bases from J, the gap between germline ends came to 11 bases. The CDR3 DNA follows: TGTGCCAGCAGCTTAGCGCGGAGGGAATCGCAGTATTTT. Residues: CASSLARRESQYF.

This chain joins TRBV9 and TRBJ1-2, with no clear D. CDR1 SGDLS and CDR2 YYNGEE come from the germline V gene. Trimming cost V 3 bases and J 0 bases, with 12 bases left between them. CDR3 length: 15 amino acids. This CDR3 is CASSGVSRANYGYTF. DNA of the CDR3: TGTGCCAGCAGCGGAGTCTCGAGGGCTAACTATGGCTACACCTTC.

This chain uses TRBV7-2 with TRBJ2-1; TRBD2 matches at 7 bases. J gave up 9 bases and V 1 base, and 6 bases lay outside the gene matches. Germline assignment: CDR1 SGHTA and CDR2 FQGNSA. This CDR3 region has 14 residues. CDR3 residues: CASSLEGLVTEQFF. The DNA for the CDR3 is TGTGCCAGCAGCTTAGAAGGACTAGTTACTGAGCAGTTCTTC. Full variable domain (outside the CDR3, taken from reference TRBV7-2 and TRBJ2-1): GAGVSQSPSNKVTEKGKDVELRCDPISGHTALYWYRQSLGQGLEFLIYFQGNSAPDKSGLPSDRFSAERTGGSVSTLTIQRTQQEDSAVYLCASSLEGLVTEQFFGPGTRLTVL.

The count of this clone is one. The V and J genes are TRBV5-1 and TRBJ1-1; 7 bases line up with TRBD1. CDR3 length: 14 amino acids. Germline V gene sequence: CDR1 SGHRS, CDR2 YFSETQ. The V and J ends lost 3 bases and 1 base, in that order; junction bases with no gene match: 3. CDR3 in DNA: TGCGCCAGCAGCTGGGGACAGACGAACACTGAAGCTTTCTTT. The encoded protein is CASSWGQTNTEAFF.

The CDR3 protein is CASSLSSLGGVEGNTQYF. The DNA for the CDR3 is TGTGCCAGCAGTTTATCGTCACTGGGGGGGGTCGAAGGGAATACGCAGTATTTT. V is TRBV27 and J is TRBJ2-3; 7 nucleotides agree with TRBD2. Germline values: CDR1 MNHEY, CDR2 SMNVEV (reference sequence). V lost 0 bases and J lost 7; bases outside the gene matches: 16. The CDR3 sequence is 18 residues long.

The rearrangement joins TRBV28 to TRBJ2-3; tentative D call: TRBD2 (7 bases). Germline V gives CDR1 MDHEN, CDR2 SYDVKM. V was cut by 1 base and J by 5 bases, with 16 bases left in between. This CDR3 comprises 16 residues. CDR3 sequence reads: CASSLSTRGLRDTQYF. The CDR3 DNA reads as TGTGCCAGCAGTTTATCAACCAGGGGACTAAGAGATACGCAGTATTTT.